This T cell receptor (beta chain) comes out of a study of blood T cell repertoires in COVID-19. Whole-study context: The study drew acute and convalescent COVID-19 samples from the United States, Italy and Spain. PBMCs, B-cell-depleted T cells, or T cells provided the cDNA or gDNA that made up the material.

Study processing details: How many nucleated cells were present was estimated from reference gene primer amplification. TCRdb keeps only in-frame clones here, not all; method: immunoSEQ multiplex PCR. V, J and clone size derive from that table, while D and trimming were established from the DNA sequence. The top ten clones hold approximately 5.1% of a sample with some 220,000 clones, 80% to 90% of them seen once. V was shortened by 7 bases and J by 2 bases, with 13 bases between the two germline ends. Germline V CDR1 and CDR2: SNHLY, FYNNEI. CDR3 length equals 14 residues. The chain carries TRBV2 and TRBJ2-3; D perhaps matches TRBD1 (6 bases). The TCR sequence derives from a woman aged 55-75 years who had recovered from COVID-19. The sequenced sample consisted of peripheral blood. The CDR3 DNA is TGTGCCAGCATAACGGGACATACCACAGATACGCAGTATTTT. Translated, it gives CASITGHTTDTQYF.